The clone carrying this T cell receptor (beta chain) has a handful of counts. Its cognate antigen is unknown. This specimen comes from a study of early T cells in non-severe SARS-CoV-2 infection. Across the whole study: Sequenced material consisted of bulk RNA (from unsorted whole blood), and chains were unpaired. Study observations and caveats: VDJdb-based matching was biased toward anti-spike CD8 responses and missed private and CD4 specificities.

The CDR3 totals 16 residues. With 5 bases removed from V and 2 bases from J, the gap between germline ends came to 18 bases. Germline V CDR1 and CDR2: SGHAT, FQNNGV. TCRdb fed the 5' RACE reads into MiXCR, producing one record per CDR3 protein. The sample consists of approximately 70,000 distinct CDR3 sequences, 12% of them appearing once. The V and J genes are TRBV11-2 and TRBJ2-5, with D perhaps matching TRBD2 (5 bases). Sequencing used whole blood. This TCR derives from an adult who was a healthcare worker with PCR-confirmed SARS-CoV-2 infection or an uninfected control (not recorded which). CDR3 nucleotides: TGTGCCAGCAGCCCAATGCAACGGACTCAGCAAGAGACCCAGTACTTC. This codes for CASSPMQRTQQETQYF.